This TCR beta chain was documented in a study of PD-1 blockade in classical Hodgkin lymphoma. Across the whole study: Nivolumab dosed at 3 mg/kg went to patients intravenously every 2 weeks.

The repertoire was sequenced with immunoSEQ multiplex PCR; TCRdb's copy has only in-frame clones and lacks some. The sample shows roughly 62,000 clones, about 91% of them seen only once. Relapses following autologous stem cell transplantation were seen in all patients, with brentuximab vedotin exposure varying. Comment on this clone: Its target is not known.

General observations from the study: Some patients started nivolumab under 1 year after ASCT, and they were excluded. Significant TCR diversity gains by C4D1 occurred in CD4+ but not CD8+ cells. For complete responders, baseline diversity was comparable to that of newly diagnosed patients.

This CDR3 is built from 14 residues. Germline V gene lookup returns CDR1 LNHDA and CDR2 SQIVND (reference sequence). V lost 5 bases and J lost 4; bases outside the gene matches: 4. Sample: peripheral blood mononuclear cells (PBMCs), taken at baseline. The TCR comes from a human donor with classical Hodgkin lymphoma. The V and J genes are TRBV19 and TRBJ1-3; 8 bases align to TRBD1. The chain's CDR3 is CASSPQGAGNTIYF. The CDR3 DNA reads as TGTGCCAGTAGTCCGCAGGGGGCAGGAAACACCATATATTTT.